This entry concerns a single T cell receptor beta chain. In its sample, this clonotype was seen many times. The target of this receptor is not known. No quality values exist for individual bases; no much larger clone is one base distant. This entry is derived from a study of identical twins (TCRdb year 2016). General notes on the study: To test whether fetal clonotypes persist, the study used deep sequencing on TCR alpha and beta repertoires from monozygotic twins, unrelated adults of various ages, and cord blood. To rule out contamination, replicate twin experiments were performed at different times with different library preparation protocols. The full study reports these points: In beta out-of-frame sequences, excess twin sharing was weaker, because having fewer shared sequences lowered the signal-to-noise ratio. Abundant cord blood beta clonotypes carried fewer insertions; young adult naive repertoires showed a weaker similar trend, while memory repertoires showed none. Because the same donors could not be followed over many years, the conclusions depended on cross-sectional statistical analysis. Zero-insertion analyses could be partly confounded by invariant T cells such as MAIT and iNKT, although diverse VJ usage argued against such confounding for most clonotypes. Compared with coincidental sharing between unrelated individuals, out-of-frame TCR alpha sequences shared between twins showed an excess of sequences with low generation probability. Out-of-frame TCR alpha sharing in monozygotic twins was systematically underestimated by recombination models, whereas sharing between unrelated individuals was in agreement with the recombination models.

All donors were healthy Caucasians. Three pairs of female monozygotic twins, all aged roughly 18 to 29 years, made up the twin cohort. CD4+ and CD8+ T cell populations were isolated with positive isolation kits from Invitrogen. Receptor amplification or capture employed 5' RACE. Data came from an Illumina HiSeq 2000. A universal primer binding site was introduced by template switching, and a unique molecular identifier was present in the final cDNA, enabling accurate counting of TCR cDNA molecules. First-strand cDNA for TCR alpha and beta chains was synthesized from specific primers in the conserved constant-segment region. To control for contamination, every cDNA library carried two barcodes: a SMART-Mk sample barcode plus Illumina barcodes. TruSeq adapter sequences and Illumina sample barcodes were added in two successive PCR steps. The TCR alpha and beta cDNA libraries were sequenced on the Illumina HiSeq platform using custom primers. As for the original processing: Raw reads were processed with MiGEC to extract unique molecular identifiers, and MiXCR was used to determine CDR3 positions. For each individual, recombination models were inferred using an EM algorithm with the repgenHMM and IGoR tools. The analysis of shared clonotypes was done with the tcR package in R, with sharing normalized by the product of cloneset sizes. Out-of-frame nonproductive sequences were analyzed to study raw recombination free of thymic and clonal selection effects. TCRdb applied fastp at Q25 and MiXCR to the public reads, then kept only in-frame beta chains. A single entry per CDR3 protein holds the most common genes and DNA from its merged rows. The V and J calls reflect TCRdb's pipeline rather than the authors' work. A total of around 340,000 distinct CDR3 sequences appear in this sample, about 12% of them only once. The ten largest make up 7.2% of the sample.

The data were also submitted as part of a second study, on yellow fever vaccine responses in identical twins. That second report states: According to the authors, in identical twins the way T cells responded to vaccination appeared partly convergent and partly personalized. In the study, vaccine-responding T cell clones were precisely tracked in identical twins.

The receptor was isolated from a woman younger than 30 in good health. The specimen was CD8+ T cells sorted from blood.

The nucleotide sequence reads TGCAGTGCTAGAGATGGCAAAGCCCCACTCTACGAGCAGTACTTC. Its protein is CSARDGKAPLYEQYF. This receptor chain uses TRBV20-1 and TRBJ2-7; the D gene lacks a confident call. Taken from the germline V gene (reference sequence), the CDR1 and CDR2 loops are DFQATT and SNEGSKA. V is pared back by 0 bases and J by 3 bases, with 15 bases lying between the germline termini. Reading from cysteine to phenylalanine, the CDR3 counts 15 amino acids. The sequence is cut down to CDR3 DNA, 45 bases in frame from base 1.